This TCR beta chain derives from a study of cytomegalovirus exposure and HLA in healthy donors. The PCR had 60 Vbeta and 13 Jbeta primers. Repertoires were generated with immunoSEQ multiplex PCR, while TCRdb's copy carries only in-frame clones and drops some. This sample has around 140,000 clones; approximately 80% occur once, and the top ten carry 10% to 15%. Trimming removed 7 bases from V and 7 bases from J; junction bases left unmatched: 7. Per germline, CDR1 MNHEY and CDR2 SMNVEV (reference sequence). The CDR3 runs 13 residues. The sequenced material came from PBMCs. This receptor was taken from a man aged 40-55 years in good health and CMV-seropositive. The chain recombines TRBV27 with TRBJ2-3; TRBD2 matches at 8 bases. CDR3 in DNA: TGTGCCAGCATGGCGGGAGGAGGGAATACGCAGTATTTT. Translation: CASMAGGGNTQYF.